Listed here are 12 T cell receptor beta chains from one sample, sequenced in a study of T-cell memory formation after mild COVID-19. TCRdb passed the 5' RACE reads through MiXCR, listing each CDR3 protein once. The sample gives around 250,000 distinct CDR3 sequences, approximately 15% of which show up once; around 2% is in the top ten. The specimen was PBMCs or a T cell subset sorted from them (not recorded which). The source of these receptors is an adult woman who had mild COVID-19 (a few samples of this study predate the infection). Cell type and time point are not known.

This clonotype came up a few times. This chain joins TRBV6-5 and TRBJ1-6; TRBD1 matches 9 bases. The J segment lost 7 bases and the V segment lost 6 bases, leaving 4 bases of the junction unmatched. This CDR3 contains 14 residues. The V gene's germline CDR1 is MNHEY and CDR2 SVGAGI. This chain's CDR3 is CASRSTGGNSPLHF. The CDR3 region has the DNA TGTGCCAGCAGATCAACAGGGGGCAATTCACCCCTCCACTTT.

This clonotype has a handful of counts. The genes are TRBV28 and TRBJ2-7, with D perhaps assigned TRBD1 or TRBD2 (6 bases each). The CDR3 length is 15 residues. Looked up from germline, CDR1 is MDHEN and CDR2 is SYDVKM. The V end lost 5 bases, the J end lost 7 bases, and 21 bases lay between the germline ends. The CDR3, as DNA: TGTGCCAGCAGTCACGCCGGAGGGGGGCCAAGGGAGCAGTACTTC. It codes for CASSHAGGGPREQYF.

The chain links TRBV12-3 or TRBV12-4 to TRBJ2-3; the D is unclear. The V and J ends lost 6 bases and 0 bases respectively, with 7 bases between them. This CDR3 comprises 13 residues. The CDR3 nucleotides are TGTGCCAGCAGGGCCCTAAGCACAGATACGCAGTATTTT. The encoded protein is CASRALSTDTQYF.

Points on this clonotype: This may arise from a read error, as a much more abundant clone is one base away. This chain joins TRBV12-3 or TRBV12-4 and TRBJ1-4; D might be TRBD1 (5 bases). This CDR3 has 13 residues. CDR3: CASSDFRGEKLIF. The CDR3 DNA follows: TGTGCCAGCAGCGACTTCCGGGGGGAAAAACTGATTTTT.

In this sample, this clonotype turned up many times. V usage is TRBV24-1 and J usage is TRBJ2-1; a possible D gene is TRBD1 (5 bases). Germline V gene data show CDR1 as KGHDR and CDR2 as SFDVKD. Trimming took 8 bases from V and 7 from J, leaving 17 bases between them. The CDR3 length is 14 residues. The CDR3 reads CATISGRGSNEQFF. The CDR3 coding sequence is TGTGCCACCATCTCTGGAAGGGGATCGAATGAGCAGTTCTTC.

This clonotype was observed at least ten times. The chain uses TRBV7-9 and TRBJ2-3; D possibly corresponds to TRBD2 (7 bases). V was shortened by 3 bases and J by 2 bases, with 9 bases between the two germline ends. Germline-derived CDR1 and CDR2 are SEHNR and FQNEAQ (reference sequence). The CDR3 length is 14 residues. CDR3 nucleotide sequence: TGTGCCAGCAGCTTGGGGGGGGCCACAGATACGCAGTATTTT. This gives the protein CASSLGGATDTQYF.

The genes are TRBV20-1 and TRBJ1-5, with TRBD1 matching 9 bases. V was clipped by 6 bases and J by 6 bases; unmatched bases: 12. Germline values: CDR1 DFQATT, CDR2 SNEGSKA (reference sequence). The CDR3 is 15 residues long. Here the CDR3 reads CSAPNGQGKGQPQHF. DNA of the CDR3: TGCAGTGCCCCTAACGGACAGGGGAAGGGTCAGCCCCAGCATTTT.

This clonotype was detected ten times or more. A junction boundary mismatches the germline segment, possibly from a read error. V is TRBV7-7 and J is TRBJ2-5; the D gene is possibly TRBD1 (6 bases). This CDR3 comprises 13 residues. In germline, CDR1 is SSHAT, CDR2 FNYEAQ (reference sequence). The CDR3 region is CASSLDSQETQYF. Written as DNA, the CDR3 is TGTGCTAGCAGCTTGGACAGTCAAGAGACCCAGTACTTC.

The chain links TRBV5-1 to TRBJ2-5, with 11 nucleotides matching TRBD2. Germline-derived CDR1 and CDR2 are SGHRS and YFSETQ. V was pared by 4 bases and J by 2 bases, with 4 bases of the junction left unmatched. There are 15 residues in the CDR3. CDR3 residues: CASSHTSGGQETQYF. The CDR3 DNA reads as TGCGCCAGCAGCCACACTAGCGGGGGTCAAGAGACCCAGTACTTC.

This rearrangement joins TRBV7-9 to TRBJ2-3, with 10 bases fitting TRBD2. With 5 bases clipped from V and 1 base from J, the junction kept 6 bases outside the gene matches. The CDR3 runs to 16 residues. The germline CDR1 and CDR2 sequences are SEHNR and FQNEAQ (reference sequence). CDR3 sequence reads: CASSKRGGAGTDTQYF. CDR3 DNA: TGTGCCAGCAGCAAGCGGGGGGGGGCTGGCACAGATACGCAGTATTTT.

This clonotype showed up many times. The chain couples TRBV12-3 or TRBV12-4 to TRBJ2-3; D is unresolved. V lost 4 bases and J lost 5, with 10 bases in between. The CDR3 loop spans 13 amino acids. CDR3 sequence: CASSSRDVDTQYF. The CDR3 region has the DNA TGTGCCAGCAGTTCCAGAGACGTAGATACGCAGTATTTT.

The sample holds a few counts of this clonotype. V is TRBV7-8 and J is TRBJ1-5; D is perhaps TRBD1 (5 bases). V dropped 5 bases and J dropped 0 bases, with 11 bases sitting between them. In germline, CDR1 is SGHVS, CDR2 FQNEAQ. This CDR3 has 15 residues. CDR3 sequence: CASSLQALSNQPQHF. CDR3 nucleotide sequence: TGTGCCAGCAGCCTACAGGCCCTTAGCAATCAGCCCCAGCATTTT. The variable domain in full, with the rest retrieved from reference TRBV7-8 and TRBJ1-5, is GAGVSQSPRYKVAKRGQDVALRCDPISGHVSLFWYQQALGQGPEFLTYFQNEAQLDKSGLPSDRFFAERPEGSVSTLKIQRTQQEDSAVYLCASSLQALSNQPQHFGDGTRLSIL.